Following are 5 T cell receptor beta chains from one sample sequenced in a study of T cells after yellow fever vaccination. From the 5' RACE reads, TCRdb called clonotypes with MiXCR, one entry per CDR3 protein. The table shows 300,000 or so distinct CDR3 sequences, with 10% to 15% occurring only once. The source material was CD4+ T cells sorted from PBMCs, sampled 45 days after the yellow fever booster vaccination. The receptors come from a man under 40 who received the YFV17D yellow fever vaccine.

The DNA of the CDR3 is TGCGCCAGCAGCCCCACGCTCGCGGGGAAAACGGAATACGAGCAGTACTTC. Translating it yields CASSPTLAGKTEYEQYF. The chain recombines TRBV5-1 with TRBJ2-7; D may be TRBD2 (6 bases). Trimming removed 4 bases from V and 4 bases from J, with 24 bases in between. The CDR3 consists of 17 residues. In germline, CDR1 is SGHRS, CDR2 YFSETQ.

This clonotype was picked up many times. The chain joins TRBV5-6 to TRBJ2-2; 8 bases match TRBD1. The CDR3 runs 14 residues. The V segment lost 0 bases and the J segment 7 bases; nucleotides outside the gene matches: 2. The germline V gene encodes CDR1 SGHDT and CDR2 YYEEEE. The CDR3 protein is CASSLGQGIGELFF. The CDR3 bases are TGTGCCAGCAGCTTGGGACAGGGGATCGGGGAGCTGTTTTTT.

The V gene is TRBV5-5, the J gene TRBJ1-3; 8 nucleotides line up with TRBD1. Germline trimming cut 2 bases from V and 2 bases from J; bases unmatched to any gene: 0. CDR1 is SGHKS and CDR2 is YYEKEE in the germline V gene (reference sequence). The CDR3 is made up of 14 amino acids. The DNA of the CDR3 is TGTGCCAGCAGCTTACAGGGGGCTGGAAACACCATATATTTT. It is translated as CASSLQGAGNTIYF.

Only a few counts were recorded for this clonotype. The CDR3 region is CASSRGTGTYNEQFF. CDR3 sequence (DNA): TGTGCCAGCAGTCGCGGGACAGGGACATACAATGAGCAGTTCTTC. The chain recombines TRBV28 with TRBJ2-1; 9 nucleotides align to TRBD1. The germline V gene has CDR1 MDHEN and CDR2 SYDVKM. The CDR3 is 15 amino acids. The junction had 6 bases not matched to a gene; V was cut back by 5 bases and J by 4 bases.

The chain combines TRBV19 with TRBJ2-5; no clear D gene. Germline assignment: CDR1 LNHDA and CDR2 SQIVND (reference sequence). Deletions cut 4 bases from V and 5 bases from J, with 11 bases between. The CDR3 extends over 13 amino acids. CDR3 DNA sequence: TGTGCCAGTAGTACGACACGGCGGGAGACCCAGTACTTC. Protein product: CASSTTRRETQYF.